These 18 T cell receptor beta chains came from one sample sequenced in a study of memory CD4+ T cells and cytomegalovirus serostatus. The sort gate was single viable CD3+CD4+CD8-CD45RO+ cells for memory CD4+ T cells. Using immunoSEQ multiplex PCR, the repertoire was profiled, and TCRdb retains in-frame clones only, with some absent. The sample lists about 64,000 clones; 75% to 80% were seen once. Sequencing was performed on memory CD4+ T cells from blood. Every receptor here comes from an adult in good health and CMV-seronegative.

This clone was seen a few times. The chain recombines TRBV5-4 with TRBJ1-1, with 8 bases lining up with TRBD1. This CDR3 has 13 residues. V was pared by 4 bases and J by 6 bases, with 5 bases of the junction left unmatched. The V gene's germline CDR1 is SGHNT and CDR2 YYREEE (reference sequence). The CDR3 sequence is CASSLGTGSEAFF. CDR3 nucleotides: TGTGCCAGCAGCCTCGGGACAGGCTCTGAAGCTTTCTTT.

This chain connects TRBV21-1 to TRBJ1-1; the D segment call TRBD1 is taken from the table without a DNA check. TRBV21-1 is a pseudogene segment. The CDR3 runs 10 residues. The CDR3 region has the DNA TGTGCCAGCGGTGGACAAAAAGCTTTCTTT. Translating it yields CASGGQKAFF.

The chain couples TRBV30 to TRBJ1-2; D remains unclear. Germline CDR1 reads GTSNPN; CDR2 reads SVGIG (reference sequence). The CDR3 runs 11 residues. The V end was cut by 7 bases, the J end by 8 bases, with 14 bases between. The CDR3 DNA reads TGTGCCTTATGGCAGGCCTCGGGCTACACCTTC. As protein: CALWQASGYTF.

J is TRBJ2-3 and V is TRBV19; 8 nucleotides agree with TRBD2. The CDR3 spans 15 residues. V trimming: 3 bases; J trimming: 3 bases; junction bases outside the gene matches: 5. Germline V lookup: CDR1 LNHDA, CDR2 SQIVND (reference sequence). CDR3 loop: CASSMGTRGTDTQYF. The CDR3 DNA reads TGTGCCAGTAGTATGGGGACTAGGGGTACAGATACGCAGTATTTT.

J is TRBJ2-5 and V is TRBV4-2; tentative D call: TRBD1 (6 bases). Germline values: CDR1 LGHNA, CDR2 YNFKEQ. The CDR3 contains 15 residues. Trimming stripped 4 bases from V and 0 bases from J, with 12 bases between. CDR3 protein: CASSPRGSYQETQYF. CDR3 coding DNA: TGTGCCAGCAGCCCCAGGGGATCGTACCAAGAGACCCAGTACTTC.

V and J are TRBV6-5 and TRBJ2-7, with 10 bases lining up with TRBD1. Trimming took 8 bases from V and 0 from J; bases not matched to a gene: 1. CDR1 is MNHEY and CDR2 is SVGAGI in the germline V gene. The CDR3 has 13 amino acids. CDR3 nucleotide sequence: TGTGCCAGCGGGGACAGGGGCTCCTACGAGCAGTACTTC. Its translation is CASGDRGSYEQYF.

J is TRBJ1-2 and V is TRBV6-1; TRBD1 matches 7 bases. Germline CDR1 reads MNHNS; CDR2 reads SASEGT. Trimming at V came to 6 bases and at J to 5 bases, leaving 6 bases not matched to a gene. CDR3 size: 13 residues. CDR3 bases: TGTGCCAGCAGGCCCGGGACAGATTATGGCTACACCTTC. This gives the protein CASRPGTDYGYTF.

The chain links TRBV7-3 to TRBJ2-2; perhaps TRBD2 as D (6 bases). Between the trimmed V and J ends, which lost 4 bases and 7 bases, there was a span of 16 bases. The CDR3 loop spans 15 amino acids. Germline V lookup: CDR1 SGHTA, CDR2 FQGTGA. The CDR3 DNA follows: TGTGCCAGCAGCTCCATTGGGGGAGCGGGCGGGGAGCTGTTTTTT. It specifies CASSSIGGAGGELFF.

The sample holds a few counts of this clone. V and J are TRBV19 and TRBJ2-1; 8 bases line up with TRBD2. Germline CDR1 reads LNHDA; CDR2 reads SQIVND (reference sequence). This CDR3 is built from 16 residues. Losses at the gene ends were 4 bases for V and 7 bases for J; bases not matched to a gene: 12. Here the CDR3 reads CASSTKGNSGTNEQFF. The CDR3 nucleotides read TGTGCCAGTAGTACCAAAGGAAATAGCGGGACGAATGAGCAGTTCTTC.

This sequence joins TRBV30 and TRBJ2-3; D call uncertain. This CDR3 comprises 14 residues. The germline V and J ends were trimmed by 2 bases and 4 bases, with 13 bases remaining between them. CDR1 is GTSNPN and CDR2 is SVGIG in the germline V gene (reference sequence). The CDR3 protein is CAWSLDLVADTQYF. CDR3 in DNA: TGTGCCTGGAGTTTGGATTTGGTTGCAGATACGCAGTATTTT.

The chain has TRBV21-1 and TRBJ1-3; the DNA was not used to check the table's D call, TRBD1. TRBV21-1 is tagged as a pseudogene. The CDR3 covers 14 residues. The CDR3 sequence: CASNDRGPGNTIYF. The CDR3 nucleotides are TGTGCCAGCAACGACAGGGGGCCTGGAAACACCATATATTTT.

The gene calls are TRBV9 and TRBJ2-5; 10 nucleotides agree with TRBD1. With 0 bases clipped from V and 5 bases from J, the junction kept 4 bases outside the gene matches. This CDR3 region has 15 residues. The germline V gene encodes CDR1 SGDLS and CDR2 YYNGEE. For the CDR3, the DNA is TGTGCCAGCAGCGTAGTAGGGGGACAGGGGGAGACCCAGTACTTC. Translation: CASSVVGGQGETQYF.

V gene TRBV28 combines with J gene TRBJ1-5; 7 nucleotides align to TRBD1. The trim removed 3 bases at V and 4 bases at J, leaving 6 bases unmatched. The CDR3 sequence is 15 residues long. The V gene's germline CDR1 is MDHEN and CDR2 SYDVKM. Written as DNA, the CDR3 is TGTGCCAGCAGTTTTCCCGACAGGGCGAATCAGCCCCAGCATTTT. Its translation is CASSFPDRANQPQHF. Variable domain in full (rest from reference TRBV28 and TRBJ1-5): DVKVTQSSRYLVKRTGEKVFLECVQDMDHENMFWYRQDPGLGLRLIYFSYDVKMKEKGDIPEGYSVSREKKERFSLILESASTNQTSMYLCASSFPDRANQPQHFGDGTRLSIL.

The chain recombines TRBV7-2 with TRBJ2-1; TRBD2 might be the D (6 bases). V lost 7 bases to trimming and J lost 6 bases, with 22 bases between them. This CDR3 has 16 residues. Germline CDR1 and CDR2: SGHTA and FQGNSA. This CDR3 reads CASTYFGGVSANEQFF. Written as DNA, the CDR3 is TGTGCCAGCACCTACTTCGGGGGAGTCTCGGCCAATGAGCAGTTCTTC.

This clone was picked up one time. The chain combines TRBV28 with TRBJ1-2, with 9 positions matching TRBD1. V shed 4 bases, J shed 4 bases, and the junction held 7 bases outside the gene matches. There are 15 residues in the CDR3. From germline, CDR1 is MDHEN and CDR2 SYDVKM. The chain's CDR3 is CASSSPTGGGYGYTF. The CDR3 coding sequence is TGTGCCAGCAGTTCCCCGACAGGGGGTGGCTATGGCTACACCTTC.

In this sample, this clone turned up a few times. The gene calls are TRBV30 and TRBJ1-5, with 8 bases aligning to TRBD1. V shed 2 bases and J 2 bases; nucleotides not matched to a gene: 8. Germline-derived CDR1 and CDR2 are GTSNPN and SVGIG (reference sequence). The CDR3 runs to 16 residues. Here the CDR3 DNA reads TGTGCCTGGAGTTTCGGACAGGGAGTAGGCAATCAGCCCCAGCATTTT. Its translation: CAWSFGQGVGNQPQHF.

V gene TRBV4-1 combines with J gene TRBJ1-2; D possibly corresponds to TRBD1 (5 bases). V was shortened by 1 base and J by 0 bases, with 15 bases between the two germline ends. CDR3 length: 17 residues. Germline V gene sequence: CDR1 MGHRA, CDR2 YSYEKL. The CDR3 spells CASSQGWQGGPNYGYTF. The CDR3, as DNA: TGCGCCAGCAGCCAAGGGTGGCAGGGAGGCCCTAACTATGGCTACACCTTC.

Comment on this clone: The same CDR3 arises from other DNA sequences in this sample as well. The chain recombines TRBV27 with TRBJ2-2, with 8 bases fitting TRBD1. The V gene end was trimmed by 7 bases and the J gene end by 5 bases; junction bases not matched to a gene: 3. Germline CDR1 MNHEY, CDR2 SMNVEV (reference sequence). The CDR3 is 13 amino acids. The CDR3 nucleotides are TGTGCCAGCATTCGGACAGGGACCGGGGAGCTGTTTTTT. Translating it yields CASIRTGTGELFF.